This T cell receptor (beta chain) was documented in a study of radiation and T cells in renal cell carcinoma. The overall study: Nephrectomy followed 15 Gy stereotactic body radiation by 4 weeks. Study-wide results and caveats: Top tumor clonotypes rose in blood 2 weeks post-radiation, then contracted. Pretreatment tumor biopsies were lacking, so baseline clonotypes are unknown.

Libraries were prepared by immunoSEQ multiplex PCR; TCRdb keeps only in-frame clonotypes and omits some of them. Of 65,000 to 80,000 clones in the sample, 80% to 90% are singletons; the top ten hold 22%. The CDR3 consists of 13 residues. V shed 5 bases and J 9 bases; nucleotides not matched to a gene: 7. CDR1 and CDR2 (germline): SGHNT, YYREEE (reference sequence). On this clone itself: As yet, its antigen is unknown.

The time point here: blood 2 weeks post-SBRT. Treatment: 15 Gy SBRT to primary tumor, nephrectomy 4 weeks later. After SBRT, blood was collected at 2 and 4 weeks, plus baseline. This chain connects TRBV5-4 to TRBJ2-1, with 8 bases that match TRBD2. The sequencing used blood, collected from a patient whose treatment included radiotherapy and nephrectomy. This TCR was recovered from a woman between 45 and 65 years old with renal cell carcinoma. For the CDR3, the DNA is TGTGCCAGCAGGGTGACTAGCGCGTCTGAGCAGTTCTTC. Residues: CASRVTSASEQFF.